Sequencing of this T cell receptor (beta chain) was carried out in a study of shared clonotypes between healthy human individuals. Study-wide findings and caveats: Shared across a few donors were around 5% of the naive CD4 clonotypes.

For this clone: Antigen unknown.

From germline, CDR1 is MNHEY and CDR2 SMNVEV (reference sequence). There are 17 residues in the CDR3. V shed 0 bases and J 0 bases; nucleotides not matched to a gene: 7. Generated by immunoSEQ multiplex PCR, the TCRdb table keeps only in-frame clones and is missing some. The sample shows hundreds of thousands of clones, roughly 78% of them seen only once. The sample taken for sequencing was memory CD4+ T cells sorted from blood. As for subset: CD45RA-negative fraction. The chain carries TRBV27 and TRBJ2-7; 8 positions agree with TRBD2. This receptor was taken from a woman aged 25 to 39 in good health. The CDR3 bases are TGTGCCAGCAGTTTATCCCCCGATAGCGGGAACTCCTACGAGCAGTACTTC. Protein product: CASSLSPDSGNSYEQYF.